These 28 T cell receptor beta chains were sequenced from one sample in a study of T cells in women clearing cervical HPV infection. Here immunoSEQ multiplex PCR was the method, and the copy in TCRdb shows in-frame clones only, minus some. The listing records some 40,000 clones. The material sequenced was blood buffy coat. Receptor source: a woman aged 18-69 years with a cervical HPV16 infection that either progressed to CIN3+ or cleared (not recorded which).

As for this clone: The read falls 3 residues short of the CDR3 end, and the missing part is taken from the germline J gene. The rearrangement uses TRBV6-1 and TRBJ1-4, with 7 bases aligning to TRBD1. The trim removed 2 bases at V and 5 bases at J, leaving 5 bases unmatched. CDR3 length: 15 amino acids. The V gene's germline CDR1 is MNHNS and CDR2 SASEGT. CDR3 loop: CASSEKGTVNEKLFF. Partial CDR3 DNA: TGTGCCAGCAGTGAAAAAGGGACAGTCAATGAAAAA.

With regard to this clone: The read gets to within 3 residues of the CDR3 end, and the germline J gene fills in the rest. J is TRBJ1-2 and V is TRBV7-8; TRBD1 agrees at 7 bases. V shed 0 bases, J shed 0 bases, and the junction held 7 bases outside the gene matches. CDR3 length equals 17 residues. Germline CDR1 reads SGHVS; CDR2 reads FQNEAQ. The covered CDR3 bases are TGTGCCAGCAGCTTAGCGCTTAGGGGGACAGCTAACTATGGC. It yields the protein CASSLALRGTANYG. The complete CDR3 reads CASSLALRGTANYGYTF.

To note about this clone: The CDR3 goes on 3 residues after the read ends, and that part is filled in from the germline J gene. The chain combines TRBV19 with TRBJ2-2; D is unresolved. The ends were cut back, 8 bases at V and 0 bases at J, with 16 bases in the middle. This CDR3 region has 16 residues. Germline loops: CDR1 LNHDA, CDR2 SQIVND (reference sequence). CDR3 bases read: TGTGCCAGTTGTAGAGTGGTGGCTTCGAACACCGGGGAG. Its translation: CASCRVVASNTGE. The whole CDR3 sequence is CASCRVVASNTGELFF.

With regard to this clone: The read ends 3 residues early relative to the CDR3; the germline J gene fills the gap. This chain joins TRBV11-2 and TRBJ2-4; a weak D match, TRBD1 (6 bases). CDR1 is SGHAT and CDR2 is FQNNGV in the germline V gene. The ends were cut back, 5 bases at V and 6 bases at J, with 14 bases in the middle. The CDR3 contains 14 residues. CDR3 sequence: CASSPDTGLNIQYF. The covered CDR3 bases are TGTGCCAGCAGCCCCGATACAGGGCTAAACATT. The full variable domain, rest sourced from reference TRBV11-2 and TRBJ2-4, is EAGVAQSPRYKIIEKRQSVAFWCNPISGHATLYWYQQILGQGPKLLIQFQNNGVVDDSQLPKDRFSAERLKGVDSTLKIQPAKLEDSAVYLCASSPDTGLNIQYFGAGTRLSVL.

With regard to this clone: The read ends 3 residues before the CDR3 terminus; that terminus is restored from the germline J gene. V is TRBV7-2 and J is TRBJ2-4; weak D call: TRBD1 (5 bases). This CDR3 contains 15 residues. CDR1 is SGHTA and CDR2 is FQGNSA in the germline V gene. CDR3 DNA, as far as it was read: TGTGCCAGCAGCCTAAGGGCAGGGCCGAACTATGGT. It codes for CASSLRAGPNYG. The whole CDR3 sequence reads CASSLRAGPNYGQYF.

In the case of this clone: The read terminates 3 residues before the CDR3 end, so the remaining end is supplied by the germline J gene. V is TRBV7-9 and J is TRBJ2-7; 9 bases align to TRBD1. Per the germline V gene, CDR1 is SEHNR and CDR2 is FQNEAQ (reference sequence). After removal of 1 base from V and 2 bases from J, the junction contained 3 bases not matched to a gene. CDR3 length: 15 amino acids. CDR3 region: CASSLGTGDTYEQYF. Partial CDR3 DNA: TGTGCCAGCAGCTTAGGGACAGGGGATACCTACGAG. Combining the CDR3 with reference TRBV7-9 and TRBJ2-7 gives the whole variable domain DTGVSQNPRHKITKRGQNVTFRCDPISEHNRLYWYRQTLGQGPEFLTYFQNEAQLEKSRLLSDRFSAERPKGSFSTLEIQRTEQGDSAMYLCASSLGTGDTYEQYFGPGTRLTVT.

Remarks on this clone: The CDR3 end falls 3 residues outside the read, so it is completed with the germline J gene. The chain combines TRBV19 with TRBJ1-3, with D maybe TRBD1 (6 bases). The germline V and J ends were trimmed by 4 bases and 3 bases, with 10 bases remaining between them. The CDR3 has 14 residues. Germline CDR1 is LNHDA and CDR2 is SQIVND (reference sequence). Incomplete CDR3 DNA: TGTGCCAGTAGTAGGACAGCTATTGGAAACACC. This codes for CASSRTAIGNT. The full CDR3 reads CASSRTAIGNTIYF.

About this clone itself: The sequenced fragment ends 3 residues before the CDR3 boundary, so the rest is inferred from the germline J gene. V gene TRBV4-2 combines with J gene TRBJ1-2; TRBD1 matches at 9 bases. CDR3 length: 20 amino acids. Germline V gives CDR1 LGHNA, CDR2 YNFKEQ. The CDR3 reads CASSPAGTGPLVGSYNDYTF. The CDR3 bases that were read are TGTGCCAGCAGCCCCGCCGGGACAGGGCCCCTGGTGGGCTCCTACAATGAC.

CDR3 DNA (partial): TGTGCCAGCAGCTTCCGACAGGGAGGAGCAGATACG. Amino acids: CASSFRQGGADT. The full CDR3 protein is CASSFRQGGADTQYF. The chain has TRBV7-9 and TRBJ2-3; the D gene is possibly TRBD1 (7 bases). The read comes to an end 3 residues before the CDR3 does, leaving the germline J gene to fill in the end. Trimming left V 3 bases short and J 4 bases short, with 14 bases between. CDR3 length: 15 residues. In germline, CDR1 is SEHNR, CDR2 FQNEAQ (reference sequence).

The CDR3 is CASSPGGPYEQYF. The part of the CDR3 DNA that was read is TGTGCCAGCAGCCCCGGAGGGCCCTACGAG. This sequence joins TRBV5-6 and TRBJ2-7; D may be TRBD2 (6 bases). The read falls 3 residues short of the CDR3 end, and the missing part is taken from the germline J gene. Germline loops: CDR1 SGHDT, CDR2 YYEEEE. V was cut by 4 bases and J by 2 bases, with 10 bases left in between. This CDR3 comprises 13 residues.

The CDR3: CSASRGSGSTGGELFF. The sequenced CDR3 bases are TGCAGTGCTAGCAGGGGTAGCGGGAGTACTGGCGGGGAG. The chain employs TRBV20-1 and TRBJ2-2, with TRBD2 matching 9 bases. The CDR3 end falls 3 residues outside the read, so it is completed with the germline J gene. This CDR3 is built from 16 residues. After removal of 3 bases from V and 7 bases from J, the junction contained 12 bases not matched to a gene. CDR1 and CDR2 (germline): DFQATT, SNEGSKA (reference sequence).

CDR3 residues: CASSLEGGGTEAFF. The CDR3 bases that were read are TGCGCCAGCAGCTTGGAAGGCGGAGGCACTGAA. The rearrangement joins TRBV5-1 to TRBJ1-1; no clear D. The CDR3 extends 3 residues past the end of the read, so its final part is completed from the germline J gene. This CDR3 contains 14 residues. V lost 0 bases to trimming and J lost 4 bases, with 10 bases between them. The germline gives CDR1 SGHRS, CDR2 YFSETQ.

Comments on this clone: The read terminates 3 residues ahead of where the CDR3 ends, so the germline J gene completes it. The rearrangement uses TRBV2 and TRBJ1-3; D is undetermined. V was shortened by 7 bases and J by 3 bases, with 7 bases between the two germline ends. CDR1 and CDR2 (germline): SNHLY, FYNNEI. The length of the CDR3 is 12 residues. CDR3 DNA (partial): TGTGCCAGCAAGGCCTTTGGAAACACC. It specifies CASKAFGNT. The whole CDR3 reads CASKAFGNTIYF.

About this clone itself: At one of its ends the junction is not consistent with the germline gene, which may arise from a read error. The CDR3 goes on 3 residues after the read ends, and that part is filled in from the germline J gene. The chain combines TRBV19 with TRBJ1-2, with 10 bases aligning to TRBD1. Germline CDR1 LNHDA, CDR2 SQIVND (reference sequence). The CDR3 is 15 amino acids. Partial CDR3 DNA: TGTGCCAGTAGTACCCGACAGGGGGCGAACTATGAC. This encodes CASSTRQGANYD. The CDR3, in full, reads CASSTRQGANYDYTF.

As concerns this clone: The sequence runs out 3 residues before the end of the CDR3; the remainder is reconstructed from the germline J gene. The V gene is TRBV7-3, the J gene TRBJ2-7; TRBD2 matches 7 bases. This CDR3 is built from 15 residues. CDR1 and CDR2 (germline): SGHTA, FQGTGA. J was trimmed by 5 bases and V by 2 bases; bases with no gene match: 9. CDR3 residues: CASSLWGGRFDEQYF. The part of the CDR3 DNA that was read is TGTGCCAGCAGCTTATGGGGGGGTCGGTTTGACGAG.

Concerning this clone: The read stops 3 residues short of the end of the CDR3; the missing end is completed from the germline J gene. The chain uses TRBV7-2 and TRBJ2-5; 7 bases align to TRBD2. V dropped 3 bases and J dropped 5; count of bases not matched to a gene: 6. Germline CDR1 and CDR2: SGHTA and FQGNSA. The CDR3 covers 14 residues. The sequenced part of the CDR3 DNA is TGTGCCAGCAGCTTCCAACTAGCGCGGGAGACC. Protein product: CASSFQLARET. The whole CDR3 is CASSFQLARETQYF. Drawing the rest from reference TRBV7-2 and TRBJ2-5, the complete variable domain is GAGVSQSPSNKVTEKGKDVELRCDPISGHTALYWYRQSLGQGLEFLIYFQGNSAPDKSGLPSDRFSAERTGGSVSTLTIQRTQQEDSAVYLCASSFQLARETQYFGPGTRLLVL.

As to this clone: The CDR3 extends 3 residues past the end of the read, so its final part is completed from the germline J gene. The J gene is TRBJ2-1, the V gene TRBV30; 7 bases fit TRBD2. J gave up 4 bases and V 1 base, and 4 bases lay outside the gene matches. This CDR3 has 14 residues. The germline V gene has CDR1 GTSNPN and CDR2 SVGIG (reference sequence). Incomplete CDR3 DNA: TGTGCCTGGAGTGGCGGGAGAGGGTACAATGAG. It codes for CAWSGGRGYNE. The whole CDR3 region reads CAWSGGRGYNEQFF.

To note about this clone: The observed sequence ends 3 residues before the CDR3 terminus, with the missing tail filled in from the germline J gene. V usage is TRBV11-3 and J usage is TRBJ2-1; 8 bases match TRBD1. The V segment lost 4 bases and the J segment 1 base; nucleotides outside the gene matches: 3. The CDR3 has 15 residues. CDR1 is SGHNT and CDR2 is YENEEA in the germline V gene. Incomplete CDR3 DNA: TGTGCCAGCAGCTCCGACAGGGGATCCTACAATGAG. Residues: CASSSDRGSYNE. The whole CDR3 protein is CASSSDRGSYNEQFF.

Incomplete CDR3 DNA: TGTGCCAGCACAGGGGGACAAGGCGATGAC. Its protein product is CASTGGQGDD. The whole CDR3 protein reads CASTGGQGDDYTF. The chain links TRBV6-2 or TRBV6-3 to TRBJ1-2, with 7 bases lining up with TRBD1. The CDR3 extends 3 residues past the end of the read, so its final part is completed from the germline J gene. Per the germline V gene, CDR1 is MNHEY and CDR2 is SVGEGT. The CDR3 spans 13 residues.

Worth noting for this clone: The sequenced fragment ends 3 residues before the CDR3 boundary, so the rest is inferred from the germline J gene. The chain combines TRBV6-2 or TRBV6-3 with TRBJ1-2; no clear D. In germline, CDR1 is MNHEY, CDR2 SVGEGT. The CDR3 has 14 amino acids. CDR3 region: CASSYSPTSYDYTF. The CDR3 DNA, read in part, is TGTGCCAGCAGTTACTCACCGACTAGTTACGAC.

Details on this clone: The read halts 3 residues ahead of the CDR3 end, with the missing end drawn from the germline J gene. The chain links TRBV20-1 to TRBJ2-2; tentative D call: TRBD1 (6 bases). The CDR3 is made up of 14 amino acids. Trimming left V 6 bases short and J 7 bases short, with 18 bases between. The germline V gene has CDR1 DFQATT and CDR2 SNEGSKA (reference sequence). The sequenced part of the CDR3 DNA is TGCAGTGCCCCATCACGTGGGGGCGGCGGGGAG. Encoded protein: CSAPSRGGGGE. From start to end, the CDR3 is CSAPSRGGGGELFF.

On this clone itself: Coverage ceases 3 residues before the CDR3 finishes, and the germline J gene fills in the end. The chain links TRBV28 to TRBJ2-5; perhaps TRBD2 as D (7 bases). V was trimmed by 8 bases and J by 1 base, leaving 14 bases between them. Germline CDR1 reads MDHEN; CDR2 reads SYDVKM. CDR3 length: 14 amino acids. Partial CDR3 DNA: TGTGCCAGCCTGGGGGGGGCTTTCCAAGAGACC. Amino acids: CASLGGAFQET. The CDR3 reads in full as CASLGGAFQETQYF.

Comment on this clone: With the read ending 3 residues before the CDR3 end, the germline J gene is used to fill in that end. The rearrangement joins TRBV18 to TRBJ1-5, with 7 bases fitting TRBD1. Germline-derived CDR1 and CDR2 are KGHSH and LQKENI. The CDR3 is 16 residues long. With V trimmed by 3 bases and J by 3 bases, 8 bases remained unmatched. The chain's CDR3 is CASSPGRGLSNQPQHF. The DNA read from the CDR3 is TGTGCCAGCTCACCGGGTAGGGGGCTTTCCAATCAGCCC.

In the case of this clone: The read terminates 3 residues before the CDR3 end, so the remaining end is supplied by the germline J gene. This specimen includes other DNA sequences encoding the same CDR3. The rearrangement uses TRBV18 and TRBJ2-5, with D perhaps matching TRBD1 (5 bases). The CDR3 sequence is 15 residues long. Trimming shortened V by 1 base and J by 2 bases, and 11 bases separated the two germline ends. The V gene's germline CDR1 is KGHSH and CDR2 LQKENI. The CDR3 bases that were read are TGTGCCAGCTCACCACGCCCCAGGGCTCAAGAGACC. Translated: CASSPRPRAQET. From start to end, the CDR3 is CASSPRPRAQETQYF.

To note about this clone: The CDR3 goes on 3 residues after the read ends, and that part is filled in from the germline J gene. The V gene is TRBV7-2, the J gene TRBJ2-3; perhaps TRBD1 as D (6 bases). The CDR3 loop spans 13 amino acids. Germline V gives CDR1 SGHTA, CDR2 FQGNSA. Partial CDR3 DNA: TGTGCCAGCAGCTTAGGGCCAACAGGGACG. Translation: CASSLGPTGT. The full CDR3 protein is CASSLGPTGTQYF.

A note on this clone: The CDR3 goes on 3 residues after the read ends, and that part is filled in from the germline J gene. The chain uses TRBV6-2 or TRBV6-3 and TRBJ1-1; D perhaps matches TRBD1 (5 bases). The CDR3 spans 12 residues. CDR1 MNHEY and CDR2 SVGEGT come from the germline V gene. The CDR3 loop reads CASSRRGSGAFF. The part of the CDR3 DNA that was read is TGTGCCAGCAGCCGGCGGGGGTCCGGG.

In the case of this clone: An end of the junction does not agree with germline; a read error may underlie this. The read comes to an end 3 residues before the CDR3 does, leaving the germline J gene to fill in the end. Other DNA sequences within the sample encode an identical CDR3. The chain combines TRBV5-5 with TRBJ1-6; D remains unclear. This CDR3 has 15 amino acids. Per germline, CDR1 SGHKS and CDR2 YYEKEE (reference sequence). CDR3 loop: CASSPIATTNSPLHF. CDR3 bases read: TGTGCCAGCAGCCCGATCGCTACTACTAATTCCCCC.

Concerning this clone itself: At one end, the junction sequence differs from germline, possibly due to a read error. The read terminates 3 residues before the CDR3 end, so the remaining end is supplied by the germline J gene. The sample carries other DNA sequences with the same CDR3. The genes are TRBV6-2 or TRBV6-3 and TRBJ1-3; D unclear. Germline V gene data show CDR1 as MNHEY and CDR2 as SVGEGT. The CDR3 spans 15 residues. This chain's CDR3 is CASSSRGSSGNTIYF. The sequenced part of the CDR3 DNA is TGTGCCAGCAGTTCGCGGGGAAGCTCTGGAAACACT.